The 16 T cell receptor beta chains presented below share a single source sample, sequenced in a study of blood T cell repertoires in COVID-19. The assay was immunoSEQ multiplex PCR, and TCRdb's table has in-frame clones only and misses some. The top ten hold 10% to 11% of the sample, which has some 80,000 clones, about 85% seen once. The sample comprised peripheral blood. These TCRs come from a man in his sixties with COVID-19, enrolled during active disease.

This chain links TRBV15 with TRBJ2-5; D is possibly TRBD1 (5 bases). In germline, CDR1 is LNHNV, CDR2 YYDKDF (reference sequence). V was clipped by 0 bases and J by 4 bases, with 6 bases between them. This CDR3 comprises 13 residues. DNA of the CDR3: TGTGCCACCAGCAGAGAAAGGGGAGAGACCCAGTACTTC. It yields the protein CATSRERGETQYF.

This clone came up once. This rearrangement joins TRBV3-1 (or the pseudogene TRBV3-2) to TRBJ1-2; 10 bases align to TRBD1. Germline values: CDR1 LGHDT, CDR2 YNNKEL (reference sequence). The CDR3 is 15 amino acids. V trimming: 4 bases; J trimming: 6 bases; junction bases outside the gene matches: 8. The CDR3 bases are TGTGCCAGCAGCCCAAGAAACGGACAGGGGGATGGCTACACCTTC. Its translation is CASSPRNGQGDGYTF.

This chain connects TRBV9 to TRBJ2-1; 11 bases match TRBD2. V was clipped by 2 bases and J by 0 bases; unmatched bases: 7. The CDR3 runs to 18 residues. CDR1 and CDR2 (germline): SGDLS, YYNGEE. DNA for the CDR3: TGTGCCAGCAGCGTCACTAGCGGGAGCGCGAGCTCCTACAATGAGCAGTTCTTC. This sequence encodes CASSVTSGSASSYNEQFF.

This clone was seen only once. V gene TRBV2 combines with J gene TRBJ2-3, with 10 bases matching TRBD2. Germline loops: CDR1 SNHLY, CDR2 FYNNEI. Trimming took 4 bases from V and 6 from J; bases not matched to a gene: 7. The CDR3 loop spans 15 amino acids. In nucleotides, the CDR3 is TGTGCCAGCAGTGCAGCGGGAGGGCCCCCGGATACGCAGTATTTT. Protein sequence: CASSAAGGPPDTQYF.

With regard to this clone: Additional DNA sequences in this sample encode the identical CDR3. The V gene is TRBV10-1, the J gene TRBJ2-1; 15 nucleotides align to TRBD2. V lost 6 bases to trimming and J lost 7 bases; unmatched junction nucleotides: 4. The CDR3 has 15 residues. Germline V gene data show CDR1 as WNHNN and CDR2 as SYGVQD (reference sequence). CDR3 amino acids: CASSAGTSGRNEQFF. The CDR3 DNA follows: TGCGCCAGCAGCGCCGGGACTAGCGGGAGGAATGAGCAGTTCTTC.

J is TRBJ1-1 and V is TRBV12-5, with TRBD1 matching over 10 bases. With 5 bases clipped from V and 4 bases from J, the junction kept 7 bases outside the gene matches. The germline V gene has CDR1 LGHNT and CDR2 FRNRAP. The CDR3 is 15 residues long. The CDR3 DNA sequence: TGTGCTAGTGGTCCCCCCGGGACAGGGGTCACTGAAGCTTTCTTT. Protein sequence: CASGPPGTGVTEAFF.

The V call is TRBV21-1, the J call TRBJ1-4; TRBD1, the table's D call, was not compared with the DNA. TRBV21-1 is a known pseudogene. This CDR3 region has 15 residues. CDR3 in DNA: TGTGCCAGCAGGGACGTCGGGACAGGGGGTCAAAAACTGTTTTTT. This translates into CASRDVGTGGQKLFF.

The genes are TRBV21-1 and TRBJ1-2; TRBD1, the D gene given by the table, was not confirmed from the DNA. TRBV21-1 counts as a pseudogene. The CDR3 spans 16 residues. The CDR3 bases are TGTGCCAGCAGCAAAGAGACAGGGAGAGCTAACTATGGCTACACCTTC. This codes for CASSKETGRANYGYTF.

The CDR3 is CASSLVDSQNTEAFF. The CDR3 DNA reads as TGTGCCAGCAGCTTAGTCGACAGCCAGAACACTGAAGCTTTCTTT. This chain joins TRBV13 and TRBJ1-1; possibly TRBD1 for D (5 bases). Germline lookup yields CDR1 PRHDT and CDR2 FYEKMQ (reference sequence). There are 15 residues in the CDR3. V shed 1 base and J shed 1 base, with 10 bases lying between them.

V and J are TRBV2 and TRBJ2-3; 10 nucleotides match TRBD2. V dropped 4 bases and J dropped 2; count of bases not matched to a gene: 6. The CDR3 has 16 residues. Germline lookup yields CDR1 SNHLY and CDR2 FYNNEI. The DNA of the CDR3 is TGTGCCAGCAGTGTGGGGCTAGCGGGAGACACAGATACGCAGTATTTT. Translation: CASSVGLAGDTDTQYF.

CDR3: CASGAGPQGETQYF. The CDR3 DNA follows: TGTGCCAGCGGTGCCGGACCCCAGGGAGAGACCCAGTACTTC. The V and J genes are TRBV28 and TRBJ2-5, with a tentative D call TRBD1 (5 bases). With 8 bases removed from V and 4 bases from J, the gap between germline ends came to 17 bases. The CDR3 length is 14 residues. Germline V gene sequence: CDR1 MDHEN, CDR2 SYDVKM.

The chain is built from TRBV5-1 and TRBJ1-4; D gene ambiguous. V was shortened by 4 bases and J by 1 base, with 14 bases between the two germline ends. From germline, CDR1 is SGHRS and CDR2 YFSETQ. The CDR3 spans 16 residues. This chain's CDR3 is CASSRTVRQTNEKLFF. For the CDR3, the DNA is TGCGCCAGCAGCAGGACTGTAAGGCAAACTAATGAAAAACTGTTTTTT.

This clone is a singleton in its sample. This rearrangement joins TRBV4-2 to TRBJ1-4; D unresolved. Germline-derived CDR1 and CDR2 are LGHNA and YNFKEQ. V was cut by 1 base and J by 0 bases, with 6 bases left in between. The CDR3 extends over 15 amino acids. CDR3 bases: TGTGCCAGCAGCCAAGTGCAGACAACTAATGAAAAACTGTTTTTT. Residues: CASSQVQTTNEKLFF.

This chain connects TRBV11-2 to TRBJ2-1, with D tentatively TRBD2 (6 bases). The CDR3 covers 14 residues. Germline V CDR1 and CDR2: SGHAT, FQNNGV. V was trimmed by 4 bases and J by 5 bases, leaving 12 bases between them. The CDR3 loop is CASSSSRGNNEQFF. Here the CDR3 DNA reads TGTGCCAGCAGCTCAAGCCGGGGGAACAATGAGCAGTTCTTC.

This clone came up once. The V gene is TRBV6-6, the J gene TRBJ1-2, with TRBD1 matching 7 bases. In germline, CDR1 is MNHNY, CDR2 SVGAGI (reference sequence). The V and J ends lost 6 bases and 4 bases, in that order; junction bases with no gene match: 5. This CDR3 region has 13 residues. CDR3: CASSVQGGYGYTF. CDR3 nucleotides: TGTGCCAGCAGCGTCCAGGGGGGCTATGGCTACACCTTC.

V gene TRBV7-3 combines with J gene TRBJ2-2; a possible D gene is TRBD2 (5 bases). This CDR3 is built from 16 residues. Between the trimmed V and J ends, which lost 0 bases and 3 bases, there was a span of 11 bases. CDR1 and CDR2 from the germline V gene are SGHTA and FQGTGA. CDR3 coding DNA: TGTGCCAGCAGCTTAACGACCGGGATTTACACCGGGGAGCTGTTTTTT. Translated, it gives CASSLTTGIYTGELFF. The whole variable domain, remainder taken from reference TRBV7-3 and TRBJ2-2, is GAGVSQTPSNKVTEKGKYVELRCDPISGHTALYWYRQSLGQGPEFLIYFQGTGAADDSGLPNDRFFAVRPEGSVSTLKIQRTERGDSAVYLCASSLTTGIYTGELFFGEGSRLTVL.